Below, 24 T cell receptor beta chains from the same sample are listed, as sequenced in a study of shared clonotypes between healthy human individuals. Sequencing used immunoSEQ multiplex PCR; TCRdb keeps in-frame clones, though not all of them. The sample has 550,000 to 600,000 clones; about 98% are singletons. Naive-designated CD8 cells lacked CD45RO, were positively enriched for CCR7, and omitted terminally differentiated effector memory CD45RA+ cells. The sequenced sample was naive CD8+ T cells sorted from blood. The source of these receptors is a man aged 25-40 years in good health.

V is TRBV15 and J is TRBJ2-3, with a weak D call TRBD2 (6 bases). Germline CDR1 is LNHNV and CDR2 is YYDKDF (reference sequence). The CDR3 runs 16 residues. V lost 5 bases, J lost 2 bases, and 17 bases lay in between. DNA for the CDR3: TGTGCCACCAGCCATAGCGGACCCGCCACCACAGATACGCAGTATTTT. Its translation is CATSHSGPATTDTQYF. Based on the CDR3 plus reference TRBV15 and TRBJ2-3, the full variable domain is DAMVIQNPRYQVTQFGKPVTLSCSQTLNHNVMYWYQQKSSQAPKLLFHYYDKDFNNEADTPDNFQSRRPNTSFCFLDIRSPGLGDTAMYLCATSHSGPATTDTQYFGPGTRLTVL.

The genes are TRBV11-2 and TRBJ2-1; 7 nucleotides align to TRBD1. Germline assignment: CDR1 SGHAT and CDR2 FQNNGV. The CDR3 length is 16 residues. Losses at the gene ends were 2 bases for V and 1 base for J; bases not matched to a gene: 5. CDR3 coding DNA: TGTGCCAGCAGCTTAAGGGGCAGGGGGTCCTACAATGAGCAGTTCTTC. This gives the protein CASSLRGRGSYNEQFF.

This chain joins TRBV11-2 and TRBJ2-2; 9 bases agree with TRBD1. The length of the CDR3 is 17 residues. Trimming removed 4 bases from V and 3 bases from J; junction bases left unmatched: 9. CDR1 is SGHAT and CDR2 is FQNNGV in the germline V gene. CDR3 in DNA: TGTGCCAGCAGCTCCTCCTACAGGGGGCGAGACACCGGGGAGCTGTTTTTT. This codes for CASSSSYRGRDTGELFF.

This rearrangement joins TRBV5-6 to TRBJ2-7; 8 nucleotides align to TRBD1. V was clipped by 7 bases and J by 2 bases; unmatched bases: 8. Germline V gene lookup returns CDR1 SGHDT and CDR2 YYEEEE. The CDR3 extends over 14 amino acids. The CDR3, as DNA: TGTGCCAGCCGAACAGGGGGAGGTACCTACGAGCAGTACTTC. Translation: CASRTGGGTYEQYF.

The chain is built from TRBV25-1 and TRBJ2-2; no clear D gene. This CDR3 contains 15 residues. With 2 bases removed from V and 1 base from J, the gap between germline ends came to 8 bases. The germline V gene encodes CDR1 MGHDK and CDR2 SYGVNS. This CDR3 is CASSENRLNTGELFF. The CDR3 DNA is TGTGCCAGCAGTGAAAACAGACTGAACACCGGGGAGCTGTTTTTT.

The rearrangement uses TRBV5-6 and TRBJ1-3, with TRBD1 matching 8 bases. The germline V gene encodes CDR1 SGHDT and CDR2 YYEEEE. V lost 4 bases and J lost 5; bases outside the gene matches: 8. This CDR3 has 15 residues. CDR3 loop: CASSLGQARRNTIYF. CDR3 coding DNA: TGTGCCAGCAGCCTGGGACAGGCTAGGAGAAACACCATATATTTT. The whole variable domain, remainder taken from reference TRBV5-6 and TRBJ1-3, is DAGVTQSPTHLIKTRGQQVTLRCSPKSGHDTVSWYQQALGQGPQFIFQYYEEEERQRGNFPDRFSGHQFPNYSSELNVNALLLGDSALYLCASSLGQARRNTIYFGEGSWLTVV.

Of note for this clone: Other DNA sequences in this sample translate to the same CDR3. This chain links TRBV7-9 with TRBJ1-1; the D is unclear. Germline assignment: CDR1 SEHNR and CDR2 FQNEAQ (reference sequence). The V and J ends lost 1 base and 8 bases respectively, with 11 bases between them. The CDR3 has 13 residues. CDR3 in DNA: TGTGCCAGCAGCTTAGGACCCGTGGGGGAAGCTTTCTTT. It yields the protein CASSLGPVGEAFF.

The chain uses TRBV27 and TRBJ2-5; D not certain. Trimming took 5 bases from V and 1 from J, leaving 14 bases between them. CDR3 size: 15 residues. Germline lookup yields CDR1 MNHEY and CDR2 SMNVEV (reference sequence). The CDR3 DNA reads as TGTGCCAGCAGTACGACCCCCCTTTCCCAAGAGACCCAGTACTTC. This gives the protein CASSTTPLSQETQYF.

The chain uses TRBV5-1 and TRBJ2-3; the D is unclear. The V end lost 1 base, the J end lost 0 bases, and 15 bases lay between the germline ends. Germline values: CDR1 SGHRS, CDR2 YFSETQ. The CDR3 is 17 amino acids. CDR3 coding DNA: TGCGCCAGCAGCTTGACCCACGTGTTGGCTAGCACAGATACGCAGTATTTT. It codes for CASSLTHVLASTDTQYF.

J is TRBJ1-5 and V is TRBV27; D is unclear. The CDR3 extends over 15 amino acids. The V and J ends lost 3 bases and 3 bases respectively, with 12 bases between them. CDR1 is MNHEY, CDR2 SMNVEV, per germline (reference sequence). DNA for the CDR3: TGTGCCAGCAGTTTCCAAGTGGGTCTCAATCAGCCCCAGCATTTT. This codes for CASSFQVGLNQPQHF.

The chain carries TRBV28 and TRBJ2-7; TRBD1 agrees at 7 bases. Germline CDR1 MDHEN, CDR2 SYDVKM. J was trimmed by 4 bases and V by 5 bases; bases with no gene match: 11. The CDR3 runs 15 residues. The CDR3 spells CASSPSTGWAYEQYF. Written as DNA, the CDR3 is TGTGCCAGCAGTCCGTCGACAGGGTGGGCTTACGAGCAGTACTTC.

The chain links TRBV7-9 to TRBJ2-5; TRBD2 might be the D (6 bases). The V gene lost 2 bases and the J gene lost 5 bases, with 18 bases spanning the gap. The CDR3 extends over 16 amino acids. Germline loops: CDR1 SEHNR, CDR2 FQNEAQ (reference sequence). The CDR3 DNA reads as TGTGCCAGCAGCTTACTTTTACGGGAGAGAATGGAGACCCAGTACTTC. Encoded protein: CASSLLLRERMETQYF. Full variable domain (remainder filled in from reference TRBV7-9 and TRBJ2-5): DTGVSQNPRHKITKRGQNVTFRCDPISEHNRLYWYRQTLGQGPEFLTYFQNEAQLEKSRLLSDRFSAERPKGSFSTLEIQRTEQGDSAMYLCASSLLLRERMETQYFGPGTRLLVL.

With regard to this clone: The sample carries other DNA sequences with the same CDR3. The V gene is TRBV7-9, the J gene TRBJ2-7; D ambiguous. This CDR3 comprises 12 residues. V shed 5 bases and J shed 2 bases, with 7 bases lying between them. In germline, CDR1 is SEHNR, CDR2 FQNEAQ (reference sequence). CDR3 in amino acids: CASSHGAYEQYF. CDR3 DNA: TGTGCCAGCAGCCATGGGGCCTACGAGCAGTACTTC. Variable domain in full (rest from reference TRBV7-9 and TRBJ2-7): DTGVSQNPRHKITKRGQNVTFRCDPISEHNRLYWYRQTLGQGPEFLTYFQNEAQLEKSRLLSDRFSAERPKGSFSTLEIQRTEQGDSAMYLCASSHGAYEQYFGPGTRLTVT.

The V gene is TRBV2, the J gene TRBJ2-7; 14 bases are a match to TRBD2. The germline V gene encodes CDR1 SNHLY and CDR2 FYNNEI. Germline trimming cut 7 bases from V and 1 base from J; bases unmatched to any gene: 12. The CDR3 is 18 amino acids. The CDR3 sequence is CASTKTSGRAEVSYEQYF. The CDR3 DNA is TGTGCCAGCACCAAGACTAGCGGGAGGGCCGAGGTGTCCTACGAGCAGTACTTC.

The chain joins TRBV9 to TRBJ2-2; 7 bases line up with TRBD2. Germline assignment: CDR1 SGDLS and CDR2 YYNGEE. V shed 7 bases, J shed 4 bases, and the junction held 4 bases outside the gene matches. CDR3 length: 13 residues. DNA of the CDR3: TGTGCCAGCCACGGGGGGTCCACCGGGGAGCTGTTTTTT. Protein sequence: CASHGGSTGELFF.

V gene TRBV28 combines with J gene TRBJ2-7, with 8 bases that match TRBD1. This CDR3 has 14 residues. Germline CDR1 and CDR2: MDHEN and SYDVKM. Trimming cost V 6 bases and J 9 bases; bases outside gene matches: 13. The CDR3 spells CASRSRDRTGGQYF. The CDR3 region has the DNA TGTGCCAGCAGGTCCCGGGACAGGACTGGGGGGCAGTACTTC.

This clone was seen a single time. The chain carries TRBV2 and TRBJ2-1, with TRBD1 as a possible D gene (6 bases). V was trimmed by 7 bases and J by 4 bases, leaving 8 bases between them. Germline V gene data show CDR1 as SNHLY and CDR2 as FYNNEI. The length of the CDR3 is 12 residues. The CDR3, as DNA: TGTGCCAGCAAGGGACAATACAATGAGCAGTTCTTC. It translates to CASKGQYNEQFF.

On this clone: Other DNA sequences in this specimen translate into the identical CDR3. This chain links TRBV18 with TRBJ2-7; D is perhaps TRBD2 (6 bases). Germline lookup yields CDR1 KGHSH and CDR2 LQKENI. V shed 3 bases and J shed 0 bases, with 15 bases lying between them. The CDR3 has 16 amino acids. The CDR3 here is CASSPRSSGSSYEQYF. CDR3 in DNA: TGTGCCAGCTCACCCCGGAGTAGCGGCAGCTCCTACGAGCAGTACTTC.

This clone was counted once. V and J are TRBV6-1 and TRBJ1-1, with D perhaps matching TRBD1 (5 bases). V lost 2 bases and J lost 1, with 8 bases in between. Germline V lookup: CDR1 MNHNS, CDR2 SASEGT. The CDR3 sequence is 14 residues long. CDR3 sequence reads: CASSEWGRNTEAFF. The CDR3 region has the DNA TGTGCCAGCAGTGAATGGGGACGGAACACTGAAGCTTTCTTT.

The rearrangement uses TRBV4-1 and TRBJ2-7, with D unresolved. CDR1 and CDR2 (germline): MGHRA, YSYEKL. The CDR3 consists of 15 residues. Trimming left V 4 bases short and J 0 bases short, with 13 bases between. The CDR3 bases are TGCGCCAGCAGCCTCAAATCGACGGACTCCTACGAGCAGTACTTC. Translation gives CASSLKSTDSYEQYF.

The genes are TRBV7-6 and TRBJ2-7; TRBD2 is a possible D gene (6 bases). The CDR3 covers 15 residues. Trimming shortened V by 5 bases and J by 2 bases, and 16 bases separated the two germline ends. CDR1 and CDR2 (germline): SGHVS, FNYEAQ. CDR3 sequence reads: CASSPLAGTTYEQYF. CDR3 nucleotide sequence: TGTGCCAGCAGCCCCCTGGCGGGAACCACCTACGAGCAGTACTTC.

A remark on this clone: The same CDR3 arises from other DNA sequences in this sample as well. The genes are TRBV2 and TRBJ2-5, with D hard to call. Germline values: CDR1 SNHLY, CDR2 FYNNEI. This CDR3 contains 14 residues. The V and J ends lost 1 base and 2 bases respectively, with 8 bases between them. The CDR3 region is CASSEGRAQETQYF. The CDR3 nucleotides read TGTGCCAGCAGTGAAGGACGGGCACAAGAGACCCAGTACTTC.

J is TRBJ2-7 and V is TRBV5-4; 10 nucleotides agree with TRBD2. The CDR3 runs 14 residues. Unmatched junction bases numbered 3, after V lost 2 bases and J lost 4 bases. Germline CDR1 and CDR2: SGHNT and YYREEE (reference sequence). The CDR3: CASSFGTSVYEQYF. The DNA for the CDR3 is TGTGCCAGCAGCTTTGGGACTAGCGTTTACGAGCAGTACTTC.

The chain uses TRBV13 and TRBJ2-7; 9 nucleotides line up with TRBD1. The CDR3 totals 15 residues. V dropped 5 bases and J dropped 3; count of bases not matched to a gene: 8. Looked up from germline, CDR1 is PRHDT and CDR2 is FYEKMQ (reference sequence). The DNA of the CDR3 is TGTGCCAGCAGCATAAACAGGGGGCGCAGCTACGAGCAGTACTTC. It encodes CASSINRGRSYEQYF.